Listed here are 15 T cell receptor beta chains from one sample, sequenced in a study of blood T cell repertoires in COVID-19. This table comes from immunoSEQ multiplex PCR, and its TCRdb copy is limited to in-frame clones, with some not included. The table has about 180,000 clones, roughly 80% seen once; the top ten hold about an eighth. The sequenced material came from PBMCs or T cells enriched from blood (not recorded which). These TCRs come from a man between 60 and 75 years old who had been exposed to COVID-19.

The chain couples TRBV27 to TRBJ1-2; maybe TRBD1 (5 bases). V gave up 5 bases and J gave up 6 bases, with 19 bases separating them. Per germline, CDR1 MNHEY and CDR2 SMNVEV (reference sequence). The CDR3 consists of 15 residues. CDR3 region: CASSSYIGATDGYTF. DNA of the CDR3: TGTGCCAGCAGTAGCTACATAGGGGCTACCGATGGCTACACCTTC.

The rearrangement uses TRBV18 and TRBJ2-3, with 10 bases lining up with TRBD2. The V and J ends lost 2 bases and 6 bases, in that order; junction bases with no gene match: 8. The CDR3 contains 16 residues. Germline-derived CDR1 and CDR2 are KGHSH and LQKENI. The CDR3 is CASSPTSGRAGDTQYF. The CDR3 coding sequence is TGTGCCAGCTCACCAACGAGCGGGAGGGCCGGGGATACGCAGTATTTT.

This clone was recorded a few times. This sequence joins TRBV5-1 and TRBJ2-2, with TRBD1 identical over 8 bases. This CDR3 has 15 amino acids. Germline-derived CDR1 and CDR2 are SGHRS and YFSETQ. V dropped 4 bases and J dropped 2; count of bases not matched to a gene: 4. The CDR3 here is CASSPGQGNTGELFF. The CDR3 bases are TGCGCCAGCAGCCCCGGACAGGGAAACACCGGGGAGCTGTTTTTT. Variable domain in full (rest from reference TRBV5-1 and TRBJ2-2): KAGVTQTPRYLIKTRGQQVTLSCSPISGHRSVSWYQQTPGQGLQFLFEYFSETQRNKGNFPGRFSGRQFSNSRSEMNVSTLELGDSALYLCASSPGQGNTGELFFGEGSRLTVL.

The V and J genes are TRBV6-5 and TRBJ1-2; D is unclear. The V end lost 7 bases, the J end lost 1 base, and 4 bases lay between the germline ends. Germline CDR1 reads MNHEY; CDR2 reads SVGAGI. This CDR3 contains 11 residues. CDR3 residues: CASTVNYGYTF. CDR3 in DNA: TGTGCCAGCACCGTTAACTATGGCTACACCTTC.

Turning to this clone: In the same sample, other DNA sequences code for this CDR3. V and J are TRBV7-2 and TRBJ1-1; tentative D call: TRBD1 (6 bases). Per the germline V gene, CDR1 is SGHTA and CDR2 is FQGNSA. Between the trimmed V and J ends, which lost 4 bases and 4 bases, there was a span of 13 bases. The CDR3 totals 14 residues. CDR3 coding DNA: TGTGCCAGCAGCTCCAGGGGTCGGAGCACTGAAGCTTTCTTT. Encoded protein: CASSSRGRSTEAFF.

V is TRBV5-1 and J is TRBJ1-5; D may be TRBD1 (5 bases). Deletions cut 4 bases from V and 2 bases from J, with 10 bases between. This CDR3 has 14 residues. Germline V gene data show CDR1 as SGHRS and CDR2 as YFSETQ. Here the CDR3 DNA reads TGCGCCAGCAGCCTGGGGGAGGGCAATCAGCCCCAGCATTTT. This codes for CASSLGEGNQPQHF.

This chain connects TRBV28 to TRBJ2-7; 8 positions match TRBD2. Germline-derived CDR1 and CDR2 are MDHEN and SYDVKM. The CDR3 covers 16 residues. V was pared by 6 bases and J by 0 bases, with 10 bases of the junction left unmatched. This CDR3 reads CASRSFFSGDSYEQYF. CDR3 DNA sequence: TGTGCCAGCAGGTCATTTTTTAGCGGGGACTCCTACGAGCAGTACTTC. Supplemented by reference TRBV28 and TRBJ2-7, the full variable domain reads DVKVTQSSRYLVKRTGEKVFLECVQDMDHENMFWYRQDPGLGLRLIYFSYDVKMKEKGDIPEGYSVSREKKERFSLILESASTNQTSMYLCASRSFFSGDSYEQYFGPGTRLTVT.

The chain combines TRBV7-2 with TRBJ2-2, with a weak D call TRBD2 (5 bases). This CDR3 is 14 amino acids long. Germline values: CDR1 SGHTA, CDR2 FQGNSA. The ends were cut back, 1 base at V and 5 bases at J, with 8 bases in the middle. The CDR3 is CASSLDPGTGELFF. CDR3 bases: TGTGCCAGCAGCTTAGACCCGGGGACCGGGGAGCTGTTTTTT.

The V call is TRBV24-1, the J call TRBJ2-1; 8 nucleotides agree with TRBD1. Germline V gene lookup returns CDR1 KGHDR and CDR2 SFDVKD. There are 13 residues in the CDR3. Unmatched junction bases numbered 7, after V lost 6 bases and J lost 10 bases. CDR3 loop: CATSRTGYREQFF. DNA for the CDR3: TGTGCCACCAGTAGGACAGGGTACCGGGAGCAGTTCTTC.

The chain uses TRBV11-2 and TRBJ2-1; TRBD1 is a possible D gene (6 bases). V was trimmed by 6 bases and J by 3 bases, leaving 12 bases between them. This CDR3 spans 14 amino acids. Looked up from germline, CDR1 is SGHAT and CDR2 is FQNNGV. DNA of the CDR3: TGTGCCAGCAGAGACAGGCCTTTCTACAATGAGCAGTTCTTC. It encodes CASRDRPFYNEQFF.

This chain links TRBV5-1 with TRBJ2-1, with 9 bases matching TRBD2. Germline CDR1 reads SGHRS; CDR2 reads YFSETQ. V trimming: 3 bases; J trimming: 6 bases; junction bases outside the gene matches: 4. This CDR3 spans 14 amino acids. CDR3 coding DNA: TGCGCCAGCAGCTCCCTAGCGGGATCCAATGAGCAGTTCTTC. Its translation is CASSSLAGSNEQFF.

This clone was picked up a small number of times. V is TRBV6-5 and J is TRBJ2-7; TRBD1 is a possible D gene (6 bases). CDR1 and CDR2 (germline): MNHEY, SVGAGI. The CDR3 contains 12 residues. Trimming shortened V by 4 bases and J by 6 bases, and 10 bases separated the two germline ends. CDR3 residues: CASSWTVSEQYF. The CDR3 bases are TGTGCCAGCAGTTGGACAGTTTCCGAGCAGTACTTC.

The chain joins TRBV7-8 to TRBJ1-1; TRBD1 might be the D (6 bases). This CDR3 region has 14 residues. CDR1 and CDR2 from the germline V gene are SGHVS and FQNEAQ. With 7 bases removed from V and 3 bases from J, the gap between germline ends came to 15 bases. The CDR3: CASTPREGDTEAFF. For the CDR3, the DNA is TGTGCCAGCACCCCTCGGGAGGGGGACACTGAAGCTTTCTTT.

This chain uses TRBV15 with TRBJ2-1; tentative D call: TRBD2 (7 bases). V was cut by 0 bases and J by 3 bases, with 15 bases left in between. The germline V gene has CDR1 LNHNV and CDR2 YYDKDF (reference sequence). The CDR3 has 17 amino acids. CDR3 protein: CATSRDHAGAFYNEQFF. In nucleotides, the CDR3 is TGTGCCACCAGCAGAGATCATGCGGGGGCTTTCTACAATGAGCAGTTCTTC.

This clone was picked up many times. This rearrangement joins TRBV5-4 to TRBJ1-2; possible D gene TRBD1, 5 bases. Germline CDR1 reads SGHNT; CDR2 reads YYREEE (reference sequence). The CDR3 is 15 amino acids. V dropped 3 bases and J dropped 1 base, with 13 bases sitting between them. CDR3 region: CASSSRQSSNYGYTF. In DNA, the CDR3 is TGTGCCAGCAGCTCCCGACAGAGCAGTAACTATGGCTACACCTTC.